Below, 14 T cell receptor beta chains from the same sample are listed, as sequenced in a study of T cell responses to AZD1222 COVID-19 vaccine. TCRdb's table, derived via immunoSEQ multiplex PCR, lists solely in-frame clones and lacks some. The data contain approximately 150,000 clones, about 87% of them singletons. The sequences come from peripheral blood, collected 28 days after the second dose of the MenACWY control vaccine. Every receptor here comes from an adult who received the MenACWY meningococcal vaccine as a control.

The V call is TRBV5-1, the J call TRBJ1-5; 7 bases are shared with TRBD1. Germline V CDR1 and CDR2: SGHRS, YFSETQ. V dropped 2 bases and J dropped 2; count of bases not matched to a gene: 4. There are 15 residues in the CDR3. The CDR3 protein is CASSLQGQGNQPQHF. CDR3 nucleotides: TGCGCCAGCAGCTTACAGGGGCAGGGCAATCAGCCCCAGCATTTT.

For the CDR3, the DNA is TGTGCCAGCAGCCTCGACAGGAACATGAACACTGAAGCTTTCTTT. The encoded protein is CASSLDRNMNTEAFF. V and J are TRBV6-5 and TRBJ1-1; a weak D match, TRBD1 (6 bases). V was shortened by 6 bases and J by 0 bases, with 14 bases between the two germline ends. Germline lookup yields CDR1 MNHEY and CDR2 SVGAGI. The CDR3 runs to 15 residues.

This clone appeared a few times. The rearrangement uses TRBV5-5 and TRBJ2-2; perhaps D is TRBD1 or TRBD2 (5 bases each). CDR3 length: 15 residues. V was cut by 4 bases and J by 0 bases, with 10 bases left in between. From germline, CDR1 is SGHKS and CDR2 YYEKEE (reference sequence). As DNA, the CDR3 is TGTGCCAGCAGCGGGAGACAGTCGAACACCGGGGAGCTGTTTTTT. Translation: CASSGRQSNTGELFF.

In DNA form, the CDR3 reads TGTGCCAGCAGTATACAGAACACTGAAGCTTTCTTT. This translates into CASSIQNTEAFF. The chain combines TRBV25-1 with TRBJ1-1; D is ambiguous. CDR3 length equals 12 residues. Germline CDR1 reads MGHDK; CDR2 reads SYGVNS. V lost 5 bases and J lost 1, with 5 bases in between. The variable domain in full, with the rest retrieved from reference TRBV25-1 and TRBJ1-1, is EADIYQTPRYLVIGTGKKITLECSQTMGHDKMYWYQQDPGMELHLIHYSYGVNSTEKGDLSSESTVSRIRTEHFPLTLESARPSHTSQYLCASSIQNTEAFFGQGTRLTVV.

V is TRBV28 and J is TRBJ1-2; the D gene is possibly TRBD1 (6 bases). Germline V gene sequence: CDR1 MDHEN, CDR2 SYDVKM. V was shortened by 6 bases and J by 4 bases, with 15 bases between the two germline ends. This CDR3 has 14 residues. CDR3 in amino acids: CASSQSRGSYGYTF. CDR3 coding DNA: TGTGCCAGCAGCCAAAGCAGGGGCAGCTATGGCTACACCTTC.

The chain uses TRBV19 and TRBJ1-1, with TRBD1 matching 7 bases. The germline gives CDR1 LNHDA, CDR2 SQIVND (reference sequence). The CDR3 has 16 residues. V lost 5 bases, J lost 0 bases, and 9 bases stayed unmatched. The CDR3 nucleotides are TGTGCCAGTAGTCTTATTGGGGGACAGTTGAACACTGAAGCTTTCTTT. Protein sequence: CASSLIGGQLNTEAFF.

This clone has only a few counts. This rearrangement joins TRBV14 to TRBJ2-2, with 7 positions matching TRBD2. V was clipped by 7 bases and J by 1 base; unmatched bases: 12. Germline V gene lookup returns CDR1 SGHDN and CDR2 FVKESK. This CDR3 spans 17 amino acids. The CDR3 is CASNPLPGGRNTGELFF. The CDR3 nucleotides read TGTGCCAGCAACCCGCTGCCTGGCGGGAGGAACACCGGGGAGCTGTTTTTT.

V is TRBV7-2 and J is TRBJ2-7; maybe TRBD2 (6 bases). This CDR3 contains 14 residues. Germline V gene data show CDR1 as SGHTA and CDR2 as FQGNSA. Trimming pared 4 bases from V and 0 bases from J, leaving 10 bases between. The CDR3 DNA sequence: TGTGCCAGCAGCTCCGGGACTTTCTCCTACGAGCAGTACTTC. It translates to CASSSGTFSYEQYF.

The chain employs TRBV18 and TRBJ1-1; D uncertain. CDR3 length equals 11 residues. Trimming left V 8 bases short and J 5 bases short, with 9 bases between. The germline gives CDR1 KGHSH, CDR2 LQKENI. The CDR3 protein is CASAPLTEAFF. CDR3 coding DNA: TGTGCCAGCGCCCCTTTGACTGAAGCTTTCTTT. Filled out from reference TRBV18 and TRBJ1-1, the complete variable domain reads NAGVMQNPRHLVRRRGQEARLRCSPMKGHSHVYWYRQLPEEGLKFMVYLQKENIIDESGMPKERFSAEFPKEGPSILRIQQVVRGDSAAYFCASAPLTEAFFGQGTRLTVV.

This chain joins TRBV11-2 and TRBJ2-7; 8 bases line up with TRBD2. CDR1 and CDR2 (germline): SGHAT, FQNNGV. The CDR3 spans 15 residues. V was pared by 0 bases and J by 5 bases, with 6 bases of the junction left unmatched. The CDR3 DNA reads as TGTGCCAGCAGCTTAGAAACGGGAGGGCCCCACGAGCAGTACTTC. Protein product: CASSLETGGPHEQYF.

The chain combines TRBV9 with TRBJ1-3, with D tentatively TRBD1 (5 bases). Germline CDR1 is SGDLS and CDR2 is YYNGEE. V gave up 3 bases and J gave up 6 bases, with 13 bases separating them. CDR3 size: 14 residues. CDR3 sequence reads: CASSDRQITNTIYF. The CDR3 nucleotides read TGTGCCAGCAGCGACAGACAGATTACAAACACCATATATTTT.

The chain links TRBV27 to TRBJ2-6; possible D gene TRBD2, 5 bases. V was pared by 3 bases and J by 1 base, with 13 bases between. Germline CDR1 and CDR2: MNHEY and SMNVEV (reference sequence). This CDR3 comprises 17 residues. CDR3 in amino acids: CASSFLLDSSGANVLTF. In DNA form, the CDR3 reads TGTGCCAGCAGTTTCCTATTGGACTCTTCTGGGGCCAACGTCCTGACTTTC.

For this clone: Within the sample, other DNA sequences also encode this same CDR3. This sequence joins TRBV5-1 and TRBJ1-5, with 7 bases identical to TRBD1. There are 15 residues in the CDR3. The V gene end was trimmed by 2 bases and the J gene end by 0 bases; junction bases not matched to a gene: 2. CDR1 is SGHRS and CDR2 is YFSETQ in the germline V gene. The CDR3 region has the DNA TGCGCCAGCAGCTTAACAGGGGATAGCAATCAGCCCCAGCATTTT. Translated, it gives CASSLTGDSNQPQHF.

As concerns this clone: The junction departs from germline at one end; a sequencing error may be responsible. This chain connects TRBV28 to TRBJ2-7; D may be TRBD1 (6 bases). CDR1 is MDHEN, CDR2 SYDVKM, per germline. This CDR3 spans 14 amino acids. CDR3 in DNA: TGTGCCAGCAGTTCCCCTACGTTCAGGGGCCTTCAGCACTTC. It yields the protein CASSSPTFRGLQHF.